A selection of T cell receptor beta chains follows, all from one sample in a study of blood T cell repertoires in COVID-19. The repertoire was sequenced with immunoSEQ multiplex PCR; TCRdb's copy has only in-frame clones and lacks some. There are under 150,000 clones in the sample; around 85% occur only once, and about 13% lies in the top ten. Sequencing was performed on peripheral blood. The receptor source for this set is a human donor in a cohort sampled during active COVID-19. CDR3s include the opening cysteine and the closing phenylalanine or tryptophan. The order of the fields is V gene, J gene, CDR3 protein.

TRBV11-2	TRBJ2-7	CASSLDQVGEQYF
TRBV19	TRBJ1-2	CASSISSTAGVYGYTF
TRBV20-1	TRBJ1-1	CSARDTTAGFF
TRBV5-6	TRBJ1-2	CASSYRHNYGYTF
TRBV7-2	TRBJ2-1	CASSGRQGAFSYNEQFF
TRBV7-9	TRBJ2-1	CASSPRLLNEQFF
TRBV3-1/TRBV3-2	TRBJ2-3	CASSQRGVVDTQYF
TRBV7-2	TRBJ2-1	CASSLGGGVLREQFF
TRBV9	TRBJ2-1	CASSVQRGGGSGEQFF
TRBV28	TRBJ1-5	CASRAGGNSNQPQHF
TRBV11-3	TRBJ2-2	CASRRDSFTGELFF
TRBV6-6	TRBJ2-7	CASRPTGTYEQYF
TRBV5-1	TRBJ2-3	CASSQVMAGGADTQYF
TRBV14	TRBJ1-1	CASSPAPGSANTEAFF
TRBV29-1	TRBJ2-6	CSALQGSGANVLTF
TRBV7-8	TRBJ1-2	CASSVRTGPYYGYTF
TRBV9	TRBJ1-2	CASSNPRLYGYTF
TRBV6-6	TRBJ1-6	CASSYPGQGYSPLHF
TRBV3-1/TRBV3-2	TRBJ1-3	CASSDKGTASGNTIYF
TRBV10-3	TRBJ2-3	CAISYDRSTDTQYF
TRBV6-5	TRBJ2-6	CASNLRRSGANVLTF
TRBV5-4	TRBJ2-2	CASSPYAGELFF
TRBV5-6	TRBJ1-2	CASSLDRGVVYGYTF
TRBV5-1	TRBJ1-1	CASSLGAGGAAEAFF
TRBV11-2	TRBJ2-4	CASSLGGQVLAKNIQYF
TRBV7-6	TRBJ2-7	CASSLGWGQGVYEQYF
TRBV2	TRBJ2-7	CASSATSGTYEQYF
TRBV11-2	TRBJ1-2	CASSPVSNYGYTF
TRBV14	TRBJ2-7	CASSQPGAREQYF
TRBV5-1	TRBJ1-2	CASSLEFGVGGYTF
TRBV11-2	TRBJ2-7	CASSSLGTGAYEQYF
TRBV6-1	TRBJ2-1	CASSDRTRNWREQFF
TRBV7-9	TRBJ2-7	CASSPEQMGGYEQYF
TRBV7-2	TRBJ2-1	CASSPQLAGGQGEQFF
TRBV20-1	TRBJ2-3	CSASPGLAGGTDTQYF
TRBV12-5	TRBJ1-5	CASGTLGASNQPQHF
TRBV6-5	TRBJ1-1	CASRTGHLEAFF
TRBV3-1/TRBV3-2	TRBJ1-5	CASSQDGSNQPQHF
TRBV19	TRBJ2-4	CASSIGGQGENIQYF
TRBV2	TRBJ1-2	CASSPGRGDYGYTF
TRBV20-1	TRBJ2-4	CSGSGGDIQYF
TRBV7-8	TRBJ1-2	CASSLDPSSNYGYTF
TRBV5-6	TRBJ2-7	CASSPSYSGGPTRQYF
TRBV30	TRBJ2-7	CAWTLGGPGQEMSEQYF
TRBV7-6	TRBJ2-1	CASSPMGRGGQDEQFF
TRBV6-5	TRBJ2-1	CASRQGPYNEQFF